This T cell receptor (beta chain) is drawn from a study of beta chain features in type 1 diabetes. Study results and limitations: Shortening of TCRB CDR3s, moderate but significant, appeared in all four CD4+ subsets of Type 1 diabetes patients. Overrepresentation of cells with high TCR expression could result from cDNA sequencing. The naive, central memory and Treg TCRB repertoires of patients appeared to be more similar to one another than those of healthy donors.

This clone turned up a few times. Its antigen is as yet unknown. Sorting gave populations that all exceeded 98% purity. cDNA synthesis used the whole RNA isolate, giving expressed TCRB sequences. TCRdb's copy holds only in-frame clones and misses some; the assay was immunoSEQ multiplex PCR. The sample lists 300,000 to 450,000 clones; around 12% were seen once. Germline V lookup: CDR1 LGHNA, CDR2 YSLEER. V was shortened by 1 base and J by 3 bases, with 13 bases between the two germline ends. CDR3 length equals 15 residues. The genes are TRBV4-3 and TRBJ2-7, with a weak D call TRBD1 (5 bases). The source of this sequence is a woman younger than 30 with type 1 diabetes. Sequenced sample: naive CD4+ T cells from blood. This CDR3 is CASSQGQGFYYEQYF. The CDR3 region has the DNA TGCGCCAGCAGCCAAGGGCAGGGATTTTACTACGAGCAGTACTTC.